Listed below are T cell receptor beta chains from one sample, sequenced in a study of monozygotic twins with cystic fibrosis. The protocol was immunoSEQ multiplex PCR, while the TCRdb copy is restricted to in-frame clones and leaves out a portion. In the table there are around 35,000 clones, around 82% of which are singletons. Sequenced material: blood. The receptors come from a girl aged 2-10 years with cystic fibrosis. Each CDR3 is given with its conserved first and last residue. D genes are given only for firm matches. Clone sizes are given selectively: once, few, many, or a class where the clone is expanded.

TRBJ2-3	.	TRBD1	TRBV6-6	CASIRDRVRSTDTQYF	TGTGCCAGCATCCGGGACAGGGTTCGGTCCACAGATACGCAGTATTTT
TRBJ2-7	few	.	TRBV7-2	CASSSRASYEQYF	TGTGCCAGCAGCTCCAGGGCCTCCTACGAGCAGTACTTC
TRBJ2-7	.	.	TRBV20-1	CSARQSYEQYF	TGCAGTGCGAGACAGAGCTACGAGCAGTACTTC
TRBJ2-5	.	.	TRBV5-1	CASSHPTTTSGETQYF	TGCGCCAGCAGCCATCCCACGACCACTAGTGGAGAGACCCAGTACTTC
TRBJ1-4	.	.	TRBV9	CASSAQKLFF	TGTGCCAGCAGCGCCCAAAAACTGTTTTTT
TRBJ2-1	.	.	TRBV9	CASSVAAQFF	TGTGCCAGCAGCGTAGCCGCGCAGTTCTTC
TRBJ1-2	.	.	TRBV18	CASSGTEYGYTF	TGTGCCAGCTCCGGGACGGAGTATGGCTACACCTTC
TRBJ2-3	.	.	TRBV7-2	CASSLFTRWAHTDTQYF	TGTGCCAGCAGCTTATTTACAAGATGGGCACACACAGATACGCAGTATTTT
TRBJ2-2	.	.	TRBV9	CASSVFRESGELFF	TGTGCCAGCAGCGTATTCAGAGAAAGCGGGGAGCTGTTTTTT
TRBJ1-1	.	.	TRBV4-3	CASSQDTRLDQDDLNTEAFF	TGCGCCAGCAGCCAAGATACCCGACTGGACCAGGACGATTTGAACACTGAAGCTTTCTTT
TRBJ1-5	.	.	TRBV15	CATSVVSNQPQHF	TGTGCCACCAGCGTCGTAAGCAATCAGCCCCAGCATTTT
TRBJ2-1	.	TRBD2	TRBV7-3	CASSLSGTSGGYNEQFF	TGTGCCAGCAGCTTAAGCGGGACTAGCGGGGGGTACAATGAGCAGTTCTTC
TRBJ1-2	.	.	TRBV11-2	CASSRQNYGYTF	TGTGCCAGCAGCCGACAAAACTATGGCTACACCTTC
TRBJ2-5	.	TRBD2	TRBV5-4	CASSLAWGSGGSGETQYF	TGTGCCAGCAGCTTGGCCTGGGGGAGCGGGGGATCGGGAGAGACCCAGTACTTC
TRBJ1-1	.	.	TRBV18	CASSTKLNTEAFF	TGTGCCAGCTCCACAAAACTCAACACTGAAGCTTTCTTT
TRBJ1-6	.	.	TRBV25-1	CASSEVGYSPLHF	TGTGCCAGCAGTGAAGTAGGCTATTCACCCCTCCACTTT
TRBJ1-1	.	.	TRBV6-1	CASCREIMNTEAFF	TGTGCCAGCTGCCGGGAGATCATGAACACTGAAGCTTTCTTT
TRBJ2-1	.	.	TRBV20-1	CSAMAYEQFF	TGCAGTGCAATGGCCTATGAGCAGTTCTTC
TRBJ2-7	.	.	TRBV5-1	CASSLAGRGYEQYF	TGCGCCAGCAGCTTGGCCGGCAGGGGCTACGAGCAGTACTTC
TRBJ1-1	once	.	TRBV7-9	CASSELNTEAFF	TGTGCCAGCAGTGAATTGAACACTGAAGCTTTCTTT
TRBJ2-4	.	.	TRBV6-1	CASRENKVLAKNIQYF	TGTGCCAGCAGGGAAAACAAGGTTCTAGCCAAAAACATTCAGTACTTC
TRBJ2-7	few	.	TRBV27	CASSLGDPNWQYF	TGTGCCAGCAGTTTAGGGGACCCTAACTGGCAGTACTTC
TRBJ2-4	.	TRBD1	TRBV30	CAWSAYRGSKNIQYF	TGTGCCTGGAGTGCCTACAGGGGTTCGAAAAACATTCAGTACTTC
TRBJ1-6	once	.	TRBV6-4	CASSTSVGAPLHF	TGTGCCAGCAGTACCTCGGTGGGTGCACCCCTCCACTTT
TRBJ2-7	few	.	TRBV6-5	CASGQVVGGLLYF	TGTGCCAGCGGACAGGTCGTGGGGGGCTTACTGTACTTC
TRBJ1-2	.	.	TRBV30	CAWTGNYGYTF	TGTGCCTGGACAGGGAACTATGGCTACACCTTC
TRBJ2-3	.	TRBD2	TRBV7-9	CASSATSGGLQSTDTQYF	TGTGCCAGCAGCGCCACTAGCGGGGGGCTCCAATCCACAGATACGCAGTATTTT
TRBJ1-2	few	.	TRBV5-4	CASSPRREGYGYTF	TGTGCCAGCAGCCCACGGAGAGAGGGGTATGGCTACACCTTC
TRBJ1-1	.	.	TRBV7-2	CASSLEPSATEAFF	TGTGCCAGCAGCTTGGAGCCTAGCGCCACTGAAGCTTTCTTT
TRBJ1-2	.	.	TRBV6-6	CASSYRKDYGYTF	TGTGCCAGCAGTTACAGGAAGGACTATGGCTACACCTTC
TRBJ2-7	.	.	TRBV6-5	CASSSGGGQGGYEQYF	TGTGCCAGCAGTTCTGGCGGGGGCCAAGGGGGCTACGAGCAGTACTTC
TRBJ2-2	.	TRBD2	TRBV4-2	CASSHALAPGELFF	TGTGCCAGCAGCCATGCACTAGCGCCCGGGGAGCTGTTTTTT
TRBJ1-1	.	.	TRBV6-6	CAIRRGRSNTEAFF	TGTGCCATTCGGAGGGGGAGGTCGAACACTGAAGCTTTCTTT
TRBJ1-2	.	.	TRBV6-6	CASSYRGGDYGYTF	TGTGCCAGCAGTTACCGAGGGGGTGACTATGGCTACACCTTC
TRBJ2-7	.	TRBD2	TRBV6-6	CASRVPGLGLYEQYF	TGTGCCAGCAGAGTACCGGGACTAGGGTTGTACGAGCAGTACTTC
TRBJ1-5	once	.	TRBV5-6	CASSLGQLQGQPQHF	TGTGCCAGCAGCTTGGGGCAACTCCAGGGTCAGCCCCAGCATTTT
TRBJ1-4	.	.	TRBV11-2	CASSPPGTRGEKLFF	TGTGCCAGCAGCCCCCCCGGGACGAGAGGCGAAAAACTGTTTTTT
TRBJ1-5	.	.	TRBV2	CASSEATGGGNQPQHF	TGTGCCAGCAGTGAAGCGACCGGAGGGGGCAATCAGCCCCAGCATTTT
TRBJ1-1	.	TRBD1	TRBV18	CASSPQGGTEAFF	TGTGCCAGCTCACCTCAGGGGGGGACTGAAGCTTTCTTT
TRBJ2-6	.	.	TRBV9	CASSVATAPGANVLTF	TGTGCCAGCAGCGTAGCTACTGCCCCCGGGGCCAACGTCCTGACTTTC
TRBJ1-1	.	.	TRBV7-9	CASSLDAGQWRYTEAFF	TGTGCCAGCAGCTTAGACGCGGGTCAGTGGAGGTACACTGAAGCTTTCTTT
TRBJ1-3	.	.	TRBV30	CAWTHGGRENTIYF	TGTGCCTGGACCCATGGGGGGCGCGAAAACACCATATATTTT
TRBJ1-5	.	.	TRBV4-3	CASSQQGNQPQHF	TGCGCCAGCAGCCAACAGGGCAATCAGCCCCAGCATTTT
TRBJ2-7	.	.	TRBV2	CASSDYEQYF	TGTGCCAGCAGTGACTACGAGCAGTACTTC
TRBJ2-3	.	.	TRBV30	CAWSVFRGSGTDTQYF	TGTGCCTGGAGTGTATTCCGGGGATCGGGCACAGATACGCAGTATTTT
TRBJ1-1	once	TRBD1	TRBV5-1	CASSQRTGLNTEAFF	TGCGCCAGCAGCCAACGGACAGGGCTGAACACTGAAGCTTTCTTT
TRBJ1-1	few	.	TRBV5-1	CASSLSGRNTEAFF	TGCGCCAGCAGCTTGTCAGGGAGGAACACTGAAGCTTTCTTT
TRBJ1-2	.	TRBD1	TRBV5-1	CASSLEGGGGYTF	TGCGCCAGCAGCTTGGAAGGGGGCGGTGGCTACACCTTC
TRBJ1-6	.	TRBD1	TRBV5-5	CASSPAGGAGNSPLHF	TGTGCCAGCAGCCCTGCAGGGGGCGCTGGAAATTCACCCCTCCACTTT
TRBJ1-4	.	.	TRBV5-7	CASSLGDEKLFF	TGTGCCAGCAGCTTAGGGGATGAAAAACTGTTTTTT
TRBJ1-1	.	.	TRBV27	CASSLSGNRFVAFF	TGTGCCAGCAGTTTATCGGGGAACAGGTTTGTGGCTTTCTTT
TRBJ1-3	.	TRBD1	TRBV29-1	CSVETGQGGNTIYF	TGCAGCGTTGAAACGGGACAGGGGGGAAACACCATATATTTT
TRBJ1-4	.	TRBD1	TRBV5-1	CASSLGNRGLEKLFF	TGCGCCAGCAGCTTGGGGAACAGGGGTTTAGAAAAACTGTTTTTT
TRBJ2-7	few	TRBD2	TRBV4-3	CASSQGLAGAEQYF	TGCGCCAGCAGCCAAGGTCTAGCGGGGGCCGAGCAGTACTTC